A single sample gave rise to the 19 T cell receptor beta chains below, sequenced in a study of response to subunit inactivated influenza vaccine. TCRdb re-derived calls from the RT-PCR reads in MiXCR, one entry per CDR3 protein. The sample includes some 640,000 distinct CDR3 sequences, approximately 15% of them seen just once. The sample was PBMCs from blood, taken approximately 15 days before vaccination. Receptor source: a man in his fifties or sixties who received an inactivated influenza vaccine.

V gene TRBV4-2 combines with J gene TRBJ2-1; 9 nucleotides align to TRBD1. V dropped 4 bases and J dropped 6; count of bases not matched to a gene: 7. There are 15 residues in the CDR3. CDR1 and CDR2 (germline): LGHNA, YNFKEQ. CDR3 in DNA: TGTGCCAGCAGCCCGCGGGACAGGGATCTCAATGAGCAGTTCTTC. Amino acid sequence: CASSPRDRDLNEQFF.

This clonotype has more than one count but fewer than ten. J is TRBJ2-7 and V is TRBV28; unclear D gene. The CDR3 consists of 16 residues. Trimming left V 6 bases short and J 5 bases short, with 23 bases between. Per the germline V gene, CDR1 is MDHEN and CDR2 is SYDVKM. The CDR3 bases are TGTGCCAGCAGCGGTGTACTGAGCGTCGGGTTCAACGAGCAGTACTTC. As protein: CASSGVLSVGFNEQYF.

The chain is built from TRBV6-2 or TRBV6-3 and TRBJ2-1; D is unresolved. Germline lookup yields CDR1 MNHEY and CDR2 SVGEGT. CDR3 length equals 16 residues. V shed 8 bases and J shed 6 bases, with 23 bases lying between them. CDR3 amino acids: CASLRPGPLGRNEQFF. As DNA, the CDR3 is TGTGCCAGCTTGAGGCCGGGTCCATTAGGGCGCAATGAGCAGTTCTTC.

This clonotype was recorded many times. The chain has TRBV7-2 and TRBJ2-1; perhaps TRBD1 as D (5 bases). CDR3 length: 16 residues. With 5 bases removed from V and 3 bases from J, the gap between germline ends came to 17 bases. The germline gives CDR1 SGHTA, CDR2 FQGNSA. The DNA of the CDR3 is TGTGCCAGCAGCCCTTTCCGACAGATCAACTACAATGAGCAGTTCTTC. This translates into CASSPFRQINYNEQFF.

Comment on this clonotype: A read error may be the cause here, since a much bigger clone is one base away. The CDR3 spells CSVGTGSDTQYF. In nucleotides, the CDR3 is TGCAGCGTTGGGACAGGGTCAGATACGCAGTATTTT. The V call is TRBV29-1, the J call TRBJ2-3, with 8 nucleotides matching TRBD1. The J segment lost 4 bases and the V segment lost 4 bases, leaving 1 base of the junction unmatched. Germline CDR1 SQVTM, CDR2 ANQGSEA. The CDR3 length is 12 residues.

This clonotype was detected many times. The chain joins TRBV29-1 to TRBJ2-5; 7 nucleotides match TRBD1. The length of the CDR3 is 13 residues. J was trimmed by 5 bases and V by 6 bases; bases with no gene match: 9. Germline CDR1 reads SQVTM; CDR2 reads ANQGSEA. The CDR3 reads CSVPLTGPETQYF. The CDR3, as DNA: TGCAGCGTCCCTTTGACAGGGCCCGAGACCCAGTACTTC.

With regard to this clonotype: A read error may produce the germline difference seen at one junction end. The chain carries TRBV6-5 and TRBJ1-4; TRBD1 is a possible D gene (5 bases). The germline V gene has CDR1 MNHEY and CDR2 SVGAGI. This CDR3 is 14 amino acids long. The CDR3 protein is CASSLSGVNGKLFF. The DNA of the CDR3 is TGTGCCAGCAGTTTGTCGGGGGTTAATGGAAAACTGTTTTTT.

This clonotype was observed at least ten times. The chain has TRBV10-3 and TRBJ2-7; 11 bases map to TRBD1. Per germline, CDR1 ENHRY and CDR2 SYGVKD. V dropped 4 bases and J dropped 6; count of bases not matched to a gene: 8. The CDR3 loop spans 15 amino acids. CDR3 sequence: CAISGTGGSASEQYF. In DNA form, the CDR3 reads TGTGCCATCAGTGGGACAGGGGGCAGCGCCTCCGAGCAGTACTTC.

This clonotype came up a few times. The CDR3 reads CASSPIVLAGIMGEQYF. CDR3 bases: TGCGCCAGCAGCCCCATCGTACTAGCGGGAATAATGGGTGAGCAGTACTTC. The chain uses TRBV5-1 and TRBJ2-7, with 10 bases matching TRBD2. Germline loops: CDR1 SGHRS, CDR2 YFSETQ. The J segment lost 7 bases and the V segment lost 4 bases, leaving 17 bases of the junction unmatched. The CDR3 spans 17 residues.

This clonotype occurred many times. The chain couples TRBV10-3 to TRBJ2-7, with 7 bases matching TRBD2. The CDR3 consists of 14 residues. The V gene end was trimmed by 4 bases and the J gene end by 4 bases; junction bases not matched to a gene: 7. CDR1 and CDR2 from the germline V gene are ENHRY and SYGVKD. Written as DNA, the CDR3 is TGTGCCATCAGTGTGGCAAGCGGGACTTACGAGCAGTACTTC. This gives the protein CAISVASGTYEQYF.

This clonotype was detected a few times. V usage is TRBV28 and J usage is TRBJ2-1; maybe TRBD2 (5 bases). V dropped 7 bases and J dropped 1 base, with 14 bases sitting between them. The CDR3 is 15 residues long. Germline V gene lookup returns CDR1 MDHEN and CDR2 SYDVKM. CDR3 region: CASTLDFMSYNEQFF. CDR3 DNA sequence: TGTGCCAGCACCCTGGACTTCATGTCCTACAATGAGCAGTTCTTC. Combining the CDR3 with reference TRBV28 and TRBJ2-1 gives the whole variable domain DVKVTQSSRYLVKRTGEKVFLECVQDMDHENMFWYRQDPGLGLRLIYFSYDVKMKEKGDIPEGYSVSREKKERFSLILESASTNQTSMYLCASTLDFMSYNEQFFGPGTRLTVL.

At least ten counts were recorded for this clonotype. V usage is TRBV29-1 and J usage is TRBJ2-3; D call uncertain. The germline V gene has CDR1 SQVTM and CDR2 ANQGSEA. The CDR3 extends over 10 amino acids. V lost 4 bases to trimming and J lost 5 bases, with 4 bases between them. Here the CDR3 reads CSVAQDTQYF. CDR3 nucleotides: TGCAGCGTTGCCCAAGATACGCAGTATTTT.

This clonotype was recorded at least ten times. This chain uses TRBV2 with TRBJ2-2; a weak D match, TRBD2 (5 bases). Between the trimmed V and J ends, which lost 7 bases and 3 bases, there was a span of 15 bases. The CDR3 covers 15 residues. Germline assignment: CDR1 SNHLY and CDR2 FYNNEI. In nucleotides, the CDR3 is TGTGCCAGCAATGGAGCGGACCAGGACACCGGGGAGCTGTTTTTT. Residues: CASNGADQDTGELFF.

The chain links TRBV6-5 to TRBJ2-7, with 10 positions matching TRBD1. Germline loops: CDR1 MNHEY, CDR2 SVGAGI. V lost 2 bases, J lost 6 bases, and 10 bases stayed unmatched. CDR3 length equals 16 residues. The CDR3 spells CASSYDRGTGDPEQYF. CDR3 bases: TGTGCCAGCAGTTACGATAGAGGGACAGGGGATCCCGAGCAGTACTTC.

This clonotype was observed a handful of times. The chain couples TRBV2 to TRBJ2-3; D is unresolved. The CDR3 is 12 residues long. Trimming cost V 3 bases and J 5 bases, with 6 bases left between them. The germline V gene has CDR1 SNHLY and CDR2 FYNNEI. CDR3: CASSDNGDTQYF. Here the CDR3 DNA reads TGTGCCAGCAGTGATAACGGAGATACGCAGTATTTT.

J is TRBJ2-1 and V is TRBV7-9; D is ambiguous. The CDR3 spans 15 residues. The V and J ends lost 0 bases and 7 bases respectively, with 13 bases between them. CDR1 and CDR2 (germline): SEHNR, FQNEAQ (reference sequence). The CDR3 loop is CASSLAYSVWNEQFF. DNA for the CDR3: TGTGCCAGCAGCTTAGCTTATTCAGTTTGGAATGAGCAGTTCTTC.

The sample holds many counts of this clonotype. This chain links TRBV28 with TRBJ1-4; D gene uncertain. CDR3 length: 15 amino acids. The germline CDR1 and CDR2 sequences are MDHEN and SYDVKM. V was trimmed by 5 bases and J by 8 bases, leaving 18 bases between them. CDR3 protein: CASSPQPQDREKLFF. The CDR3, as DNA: TGTGCCAGCAGTCCCCAACCTCAAGATCGCGAAAAACTGTTTTTT. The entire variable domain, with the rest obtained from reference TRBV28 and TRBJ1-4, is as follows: DVKVTQSSRYLVKRTGEKVFLECVQDMDHENMFWYRQDPGLGLRLIYFSYDVKMKEKGDIPEGYSVSREKKERFSLILESASTNQTSMYLCASSPQPQDREKLFFGSGTQLSVL.

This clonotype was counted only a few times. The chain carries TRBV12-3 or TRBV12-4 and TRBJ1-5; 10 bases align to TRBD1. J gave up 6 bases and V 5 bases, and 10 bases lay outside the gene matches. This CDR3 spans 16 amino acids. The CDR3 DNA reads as TGTGCCAGCAGTCCAAGACAGGGGGCGTTCGGTCAGCCCCAGCATTTT. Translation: CASSPRQGAFGQPQHF.

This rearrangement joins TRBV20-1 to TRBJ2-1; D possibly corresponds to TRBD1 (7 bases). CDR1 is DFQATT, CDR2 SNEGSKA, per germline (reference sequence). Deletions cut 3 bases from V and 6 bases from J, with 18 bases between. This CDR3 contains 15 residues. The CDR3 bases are TGCAGTGCTAGGCTTCATCCCAGGGGGGCCAATGAGCAGTTCTTC. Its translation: CSARLHPRGANEQFF.